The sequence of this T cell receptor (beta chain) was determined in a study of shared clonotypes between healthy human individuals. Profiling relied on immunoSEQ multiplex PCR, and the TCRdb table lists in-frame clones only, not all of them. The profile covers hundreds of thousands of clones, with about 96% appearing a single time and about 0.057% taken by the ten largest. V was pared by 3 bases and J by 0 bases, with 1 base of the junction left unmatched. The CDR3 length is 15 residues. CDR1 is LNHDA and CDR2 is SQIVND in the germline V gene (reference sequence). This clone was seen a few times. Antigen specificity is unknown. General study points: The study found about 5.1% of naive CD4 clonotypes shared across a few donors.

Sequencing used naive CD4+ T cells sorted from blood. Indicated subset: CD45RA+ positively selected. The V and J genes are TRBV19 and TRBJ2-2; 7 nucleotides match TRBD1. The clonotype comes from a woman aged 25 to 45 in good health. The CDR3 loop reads CASSIGTANTGELFF. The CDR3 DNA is TGTGCCAGTAGTATCGGGACAGCGAACACCGGGGAGCTGTTTTTT.